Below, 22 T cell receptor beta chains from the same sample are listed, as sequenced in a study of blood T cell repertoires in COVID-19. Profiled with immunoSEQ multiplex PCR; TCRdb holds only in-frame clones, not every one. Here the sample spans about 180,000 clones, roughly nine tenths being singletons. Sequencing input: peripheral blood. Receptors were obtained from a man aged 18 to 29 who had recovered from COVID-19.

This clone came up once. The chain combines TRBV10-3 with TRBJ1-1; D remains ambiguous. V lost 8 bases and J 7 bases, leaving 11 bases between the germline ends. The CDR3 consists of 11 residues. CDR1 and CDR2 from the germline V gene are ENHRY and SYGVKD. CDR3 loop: CAIGVADEAFF. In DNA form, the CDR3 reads TGTGCCATCGGAGTCGCAGATGAAGCTTTCTTT.

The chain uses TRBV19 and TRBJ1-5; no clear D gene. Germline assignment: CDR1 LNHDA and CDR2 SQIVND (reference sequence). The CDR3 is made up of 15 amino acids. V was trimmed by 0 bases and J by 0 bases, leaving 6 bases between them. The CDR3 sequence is CASSIDGNSNQPQHF. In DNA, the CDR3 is TGTGCCAGTAGTATAGACGGTAATAGCAATCAGCCCCAGCATTTT.

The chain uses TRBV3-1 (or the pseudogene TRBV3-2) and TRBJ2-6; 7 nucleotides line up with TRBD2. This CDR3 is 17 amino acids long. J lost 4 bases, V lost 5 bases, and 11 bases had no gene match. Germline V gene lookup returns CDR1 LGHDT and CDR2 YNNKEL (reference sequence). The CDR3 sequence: CASSFGRISPGANVLTF. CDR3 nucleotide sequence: TGTGCCAGCAGCTTCGGGAGGATCTCTCCGGGGGCCAACGTCCTGACTTTC.

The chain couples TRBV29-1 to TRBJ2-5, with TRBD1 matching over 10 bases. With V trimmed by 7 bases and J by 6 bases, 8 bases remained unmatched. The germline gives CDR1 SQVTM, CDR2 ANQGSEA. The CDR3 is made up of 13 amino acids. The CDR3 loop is CSGETGGSKTQYF. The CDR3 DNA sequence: TGCAGCGGGGAGACAGGGGGCTCAAAGACCCAGTACTTC.

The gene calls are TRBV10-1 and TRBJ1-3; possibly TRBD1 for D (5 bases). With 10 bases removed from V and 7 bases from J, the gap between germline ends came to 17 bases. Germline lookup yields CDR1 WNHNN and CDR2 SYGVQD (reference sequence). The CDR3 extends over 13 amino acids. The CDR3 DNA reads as TGCGCCATCGACGGGGGTCGGCGGAACACCATATATTTT. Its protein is CAIDGGRRNTIYF.

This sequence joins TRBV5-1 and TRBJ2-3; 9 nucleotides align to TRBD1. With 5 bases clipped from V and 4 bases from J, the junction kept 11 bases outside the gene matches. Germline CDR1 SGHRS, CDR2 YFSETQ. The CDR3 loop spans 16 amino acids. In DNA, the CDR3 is TGCGCCAGCAGTTCAGACAGGGGGAAAGGGGCAGATACGCAGTATTTT. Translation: CASSSDRGKGADTQYF.

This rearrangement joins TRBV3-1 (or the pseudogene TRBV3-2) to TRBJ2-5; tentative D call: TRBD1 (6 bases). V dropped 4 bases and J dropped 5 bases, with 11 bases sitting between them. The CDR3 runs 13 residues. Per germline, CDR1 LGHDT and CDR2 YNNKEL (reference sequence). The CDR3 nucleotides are TGTGCCAGCAGCCTGGGACATGCGGAGACCCAGTACTTC. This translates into CASSLGHAETQYF.

In DNA, the CDR3 is TGCGCCAGCAGTTGGGGCGGGAGAGGAACCGGGGAGCTGTTTTTT. Residues: CASSWGGRGTGELFF. This chain connects TRBV10-2 to TRBJ2-2; 7 bases map to TRBD2. The CDR3 runs to 15 residues. The germline V gene encodes CDR1 WSHSY and CDR2 SAAADI. The J segment lost 5 bases and the V segment lost 5 bases, leaving 8 bases of the junction unmatched.

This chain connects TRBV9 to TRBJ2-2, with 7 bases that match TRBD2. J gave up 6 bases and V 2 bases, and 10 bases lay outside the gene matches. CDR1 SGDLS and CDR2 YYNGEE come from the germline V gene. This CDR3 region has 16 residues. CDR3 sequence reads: CASSVRLGGSAGELFF. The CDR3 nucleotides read TGTGCCAGCAGCGTCAGGTTGGGGGGGAGTGCCGGGGAGCTGTTTTTT.

CDR3 nucleotide sequence: TGTGCCAGCAGTTTTTTAGCGGGAACTGATACGCAGTATTTT. It encodes CASSFLAGTDTQYF. The rearrangement links TRBV28 to TRBJ2-3; 8 bases fit TRBD2. V lost 3 bases to trimming and J lost 6 bases; unmatched junction nucleotides: 5. This CDR3 comprises 14 residues. Germline V gene lookup returns CDR1 MDHEN and CDR2 SYDVKM.

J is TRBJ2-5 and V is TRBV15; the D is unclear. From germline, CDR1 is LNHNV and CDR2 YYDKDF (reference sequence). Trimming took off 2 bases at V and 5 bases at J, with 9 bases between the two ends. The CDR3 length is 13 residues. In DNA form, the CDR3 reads TGTGCCACCAGCAGACTCCGGCGGGAGACCCAGTACTTC. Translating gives CATSRLRRETQYF.

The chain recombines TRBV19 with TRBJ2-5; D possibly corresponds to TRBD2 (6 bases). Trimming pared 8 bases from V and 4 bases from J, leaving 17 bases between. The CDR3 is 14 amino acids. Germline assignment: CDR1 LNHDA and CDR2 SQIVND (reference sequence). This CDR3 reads CASGFGLGGETQYF. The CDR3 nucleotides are TGTGCCAGTGGTTTCGGCCTGGGGGGAGAGACCCAGTACTTC.

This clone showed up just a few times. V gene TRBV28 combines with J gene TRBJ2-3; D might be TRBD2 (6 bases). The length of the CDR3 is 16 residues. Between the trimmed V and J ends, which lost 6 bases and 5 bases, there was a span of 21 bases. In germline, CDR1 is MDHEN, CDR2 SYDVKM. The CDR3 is CASSNSRLLGGDTQYF. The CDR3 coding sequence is TGTGCCAGCAGCAACAGCAGGCTACTGGGGGGAGATACGCAGTATTTT.

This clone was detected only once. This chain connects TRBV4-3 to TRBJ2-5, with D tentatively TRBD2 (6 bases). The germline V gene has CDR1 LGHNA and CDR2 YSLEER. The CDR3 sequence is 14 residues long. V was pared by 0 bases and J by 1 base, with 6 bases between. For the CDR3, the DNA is TGCGCCAGCAGCCAAGAGGGAGGCCAAGAGACCCAGTACTTC. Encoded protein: CASSQEGGQETQYF.

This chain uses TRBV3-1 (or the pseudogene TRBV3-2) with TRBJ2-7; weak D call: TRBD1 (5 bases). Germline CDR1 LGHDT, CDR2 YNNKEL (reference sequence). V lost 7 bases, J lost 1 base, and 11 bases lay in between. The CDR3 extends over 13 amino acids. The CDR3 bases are TGTGCCAGCACCTCGGACAAGTCCTACGAGCAGTACTTC. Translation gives CASTSDKSYEQYF.

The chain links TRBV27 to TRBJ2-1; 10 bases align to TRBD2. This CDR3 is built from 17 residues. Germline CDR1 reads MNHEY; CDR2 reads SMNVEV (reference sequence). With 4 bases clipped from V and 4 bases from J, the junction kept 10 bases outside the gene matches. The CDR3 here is CASSSPQRTSGYNEQFF. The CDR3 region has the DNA TGTGCCAGCAGTTCACCTCAAAGGACTAGCGGATACAATGAGCAGTTCTTC.

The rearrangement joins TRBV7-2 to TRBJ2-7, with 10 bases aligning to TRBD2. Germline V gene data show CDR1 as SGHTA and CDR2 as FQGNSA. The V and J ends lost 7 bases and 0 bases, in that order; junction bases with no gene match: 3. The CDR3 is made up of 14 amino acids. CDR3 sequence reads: CASTTSGNSYEQYF. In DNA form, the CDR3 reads TGTGCCAGCACCACTAGCGGGAACTCCTACGAGCAGTACTTC.

The CDR3: CASSQAGAGGNNEQFF. Written as DNA, the CDR3 is TGCGCCAGCAGCCAAGCGGGGGCGGGGGGAAACAATGAGCAGTTCTTC. The chain has TRBV4-3 and TRBJ2-1; 8 bases map to TRBD2. Germline values: CDR1 LGHNA, CDR2 YSLEER. The length of the CDR3 is 16 residues. V lost 1 base to trimming and J lost 5 bases; unmatched junction nucleotides: 7.

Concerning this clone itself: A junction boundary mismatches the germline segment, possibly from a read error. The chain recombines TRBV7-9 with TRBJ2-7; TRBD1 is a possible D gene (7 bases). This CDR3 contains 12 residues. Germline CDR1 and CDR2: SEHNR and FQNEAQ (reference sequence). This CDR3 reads CASSGETGRERF. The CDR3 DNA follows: TGTGCCAGCAGCGGGGAGACAGGGCGGGAACGCTTC.

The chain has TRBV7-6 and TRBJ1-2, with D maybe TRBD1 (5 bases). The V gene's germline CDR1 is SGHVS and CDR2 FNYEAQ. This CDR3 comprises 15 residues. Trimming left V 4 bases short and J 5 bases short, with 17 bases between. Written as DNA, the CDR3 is TGTGCCAGCAGCTCGGGGGACTTGAGCCGTTATGGCTACACCTTC. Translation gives CASSSGDLSRYGYTF.

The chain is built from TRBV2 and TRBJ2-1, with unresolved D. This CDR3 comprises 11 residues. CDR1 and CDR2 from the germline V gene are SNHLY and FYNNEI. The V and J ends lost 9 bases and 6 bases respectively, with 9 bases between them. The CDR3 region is CARGDRNEQFF. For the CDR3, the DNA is TGTGCCAGAGGAGACCGCAATGAGCAGTTCTTC. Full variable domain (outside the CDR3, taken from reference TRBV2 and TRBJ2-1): EPEVTQTPSHQVTQMGQEVILRCVPISNHLYFYWYRQILGQKVEFLVSFYNNEISEKSEIFDDQFSVERPDGSNFTLKIRSTKLEDSAMYFCARGDRNEQFFGPGTRLTVL.

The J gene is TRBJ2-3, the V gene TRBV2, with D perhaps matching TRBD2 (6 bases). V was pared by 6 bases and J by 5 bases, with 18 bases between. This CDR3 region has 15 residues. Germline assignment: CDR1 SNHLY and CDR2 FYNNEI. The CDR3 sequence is CASSPEGLRGDTQYF. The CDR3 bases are TGTGCCAGCAGCCCCGAGGGGTTGCGGGGAGATACGCAGTATTTT.